These T cell receptor beta chains were read from a single sample in a study of cytomegalovirus exposure and HLA in healthy donors. Clones were read by immunoSEQ multiplex PCR, and TCRdb kept only the in-frame ones, dropping some. The sample lists under 200,000 clones; 60% to 85% were seen once. The sequencing sample was made of PBMCs. The receptors shown here come from a middle-aged man in good health and CMV-seronegative. Each CDR3 is given with its conserved first and last residue. A D gene is named only where the DNA matches it firmly.

.,TRBV7-2,TRBJ2-2,15,TGTGCCAGCAGCTTAAGGCAGGGTGGCACCGGGGAGCTGTTTTTT,CASSLRQGGTGELFF
TRBD1,TRBV19,TRBJ2-7,16,TGTGCCAGTAGTATAGCCTCCGGACAGGGGGGCAACGAGCAGTACTTC,CASSIASGQGGNEQYF
.,TRBV4-3,TRBJ2-6,17,TGCGCCAGCAGCCAAGGGACACTTCTCTCTGGGGCCAACGTCCTGACTTTC,CASSQGTLLSGANVLTF
TRBD1,TRBV7-9,TRBJ2-7,15,TGTGCCAGCAGTTTTCCCGGGACAGGGTTTGGTGAGCAGTACTTC,CASSFPGTGFGEQYF
TRBD1,TRBV7-9,TRBJ1-3,16,TGTGCCAGCAGCGAAAGACAGGGAAGCTCTGGAAACACCATATATTTT,CASSERQGSSGNTIYF
.,TRBV7-3,TRBJ2-3,16,TGTGCCAGCAGCTTATCTGGGAGCCGAAGCACAGATACGCAGTATTTT,CASSLSGSRSTDTQYF
.,TRBV5-1,TRBJ1-2,15,TGCGCCAGTGCGGATGACAGACCTTCTAACTATGGCTACACCTTC,CASADDRPSNYGYTF
TRBD1,TRBV5-1,TRBJ2-7,16,TGCGCCAGCAGCTTGGCCACGGGACAGGGTCGGTACGAGCAGTACTTC,CASSLATGQGRYEQYF
TRBD1,TRBV10-3,TRBJ1-6,13,TGTGCCGCGACACAGGGGAATAATTCACCCCTCCACTTT,CAATQGNNSPLHF
.,TRBV18,TRBJ2-3,15,TGTGCCAGCTCCCCTTCCGAGGGGGTAGGAGATACGCAGTATTTT,CASSPSEGVGDTQYF